This T cell receptor beta chain was sequenced for a study of PD-L1 blockade in urothelial cancer. Study summary: Starting in 2014, patients were given atezolizumab (1,200 mg intravenously every 3 weeks). Notes on the study in general: At 3 weeks on treatment, tumor-associated clones expanded more with durable benefit.

Patients suffered from locally advanced or metastatic urothelial carcinoma. Profiled with immunoSEQ multiplex PCR; TCRdb holds only in-frame clones, not every one. Among 55,000 to 70,000 clones listed, about four fifths were seen once. With 7 bases clipped from V and 10 bases from J, the junction kept 9 bases outside the gene matches. The V gene's germline CDR1 is MNHNS and CDR2 SASEGT. The CDR3 has 14 amino acids. Turning to this clone: The antigen is unknown.

This chain uses TRBV6-1 with TRBJ2-1; TRBD2 agrees at 11 bases. This receptor was obtained from a man in his 70s with urothelial cancer. This specimen was PBMCs, taken around atezolizumab (anti-PD-L1) treatment. CDR3 amino acids: CASTPRLAGGEQFF. DNA for the CDR3: TGTGCCAGCACCCCGAGGCTAGCGGGAGGAGAGCAGTTCTTC.